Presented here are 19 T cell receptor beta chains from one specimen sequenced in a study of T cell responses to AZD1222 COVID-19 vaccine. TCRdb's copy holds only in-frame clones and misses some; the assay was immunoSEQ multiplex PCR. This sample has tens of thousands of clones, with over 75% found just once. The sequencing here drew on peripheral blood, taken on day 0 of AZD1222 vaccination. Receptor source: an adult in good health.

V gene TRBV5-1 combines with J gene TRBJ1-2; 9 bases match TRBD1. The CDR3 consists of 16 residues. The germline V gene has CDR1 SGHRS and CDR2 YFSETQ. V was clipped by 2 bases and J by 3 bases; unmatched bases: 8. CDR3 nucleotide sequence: TGCGCCAGCAGCTTCGTCCCGGGACAGGGCGACTATGGCTACACCTTC. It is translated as CASSFVPGQGDYGYTF.

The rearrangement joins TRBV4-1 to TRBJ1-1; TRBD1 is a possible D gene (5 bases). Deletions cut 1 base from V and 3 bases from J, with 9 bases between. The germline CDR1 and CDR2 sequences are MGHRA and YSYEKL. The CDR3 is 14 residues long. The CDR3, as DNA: TGCGCCAGCAGCCAAGGGGGCGCATACACTGAAGCTTTCTTT. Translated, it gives CASSQGGAYTEAFF.

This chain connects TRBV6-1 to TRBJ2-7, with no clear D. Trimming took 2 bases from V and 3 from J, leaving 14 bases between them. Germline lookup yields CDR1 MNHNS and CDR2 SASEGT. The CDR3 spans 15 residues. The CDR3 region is CASSESPGRSYEQYF. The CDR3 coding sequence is TGTGCCAGCAGTGAAAGTCCCGGGCGGAGCTACGAGCAGTACTTC.

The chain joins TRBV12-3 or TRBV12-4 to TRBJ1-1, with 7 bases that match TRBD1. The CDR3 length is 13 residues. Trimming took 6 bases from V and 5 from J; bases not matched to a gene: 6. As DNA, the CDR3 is TGTGCCAGCAGACCCGACAGGGTAACTGAAGCTTTCTTT. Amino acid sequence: CASRPDRVTEAFF.

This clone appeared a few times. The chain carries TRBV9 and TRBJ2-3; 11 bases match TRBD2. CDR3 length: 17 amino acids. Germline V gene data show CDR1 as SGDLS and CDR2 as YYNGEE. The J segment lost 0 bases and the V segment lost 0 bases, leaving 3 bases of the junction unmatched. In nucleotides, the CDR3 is TGTGCCAGCAGCGTAGTCCCTAGCGGGGGGAGCACAGATACGCAGTATTTT. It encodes CASSVVPSGGSTDTQYF.

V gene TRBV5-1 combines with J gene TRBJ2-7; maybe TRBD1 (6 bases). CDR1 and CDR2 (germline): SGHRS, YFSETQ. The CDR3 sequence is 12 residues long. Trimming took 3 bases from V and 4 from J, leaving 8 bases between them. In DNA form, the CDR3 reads TGCGCCAGCAGCTCGGGACAATACGAGCAGTACTTC. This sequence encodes CASSSGQYEQYF.

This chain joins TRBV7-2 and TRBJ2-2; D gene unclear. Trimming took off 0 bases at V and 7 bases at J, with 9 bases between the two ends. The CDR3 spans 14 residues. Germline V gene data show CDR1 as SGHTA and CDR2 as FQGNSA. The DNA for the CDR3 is TGTGCCAGCAGCTTAGCGCGAGGTAGCGGGGAGCTGTTTTTT. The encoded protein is CASSLARGSGELFF. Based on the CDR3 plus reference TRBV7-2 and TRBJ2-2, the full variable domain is GAGVSQSPSNKVTEKGKDVELRCDPISGHTALYWYRQSLGQGLEFLIYFQGNSAPDKSGLPSDRFSAERTGGSVSTLTIQRTQQEDSAVYLCASSLARGSGELFFGEGSRLTVL.

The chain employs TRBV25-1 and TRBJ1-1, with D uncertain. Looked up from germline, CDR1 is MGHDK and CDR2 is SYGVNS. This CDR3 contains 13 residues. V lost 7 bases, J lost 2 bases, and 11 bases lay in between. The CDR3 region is CASKNKYNTEAFF. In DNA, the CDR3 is TGTGCCAGCAAAAATAAGTATAACACTGAAGCTTTCTTT. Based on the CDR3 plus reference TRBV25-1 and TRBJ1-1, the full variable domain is EADIYQTPRYLVIGTGKKITLECSQTMGHDKMYWYQQDPGMELHLIHYSYGVNSTEKGDLSSESTVSRIRTEHFPLTLESARPSHTSQYLCASKNKYNTEAFFGQGTRLTVV.

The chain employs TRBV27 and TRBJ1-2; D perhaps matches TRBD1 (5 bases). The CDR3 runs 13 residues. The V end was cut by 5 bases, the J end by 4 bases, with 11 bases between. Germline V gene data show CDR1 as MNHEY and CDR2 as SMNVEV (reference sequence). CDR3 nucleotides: TGTGCCAGCAGTGACATGGGGCCCTATGGCTACACCTTC. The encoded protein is CASSDMGPYGYTF.

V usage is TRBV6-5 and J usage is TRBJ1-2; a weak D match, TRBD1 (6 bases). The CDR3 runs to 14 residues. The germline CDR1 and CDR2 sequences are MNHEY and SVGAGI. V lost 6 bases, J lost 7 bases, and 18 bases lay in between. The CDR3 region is CASRSLAGVGGYTF. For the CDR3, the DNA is TGTGCCAGCAGGTCATTGGCAGGGGTGGGTGGCTACACCTTC.

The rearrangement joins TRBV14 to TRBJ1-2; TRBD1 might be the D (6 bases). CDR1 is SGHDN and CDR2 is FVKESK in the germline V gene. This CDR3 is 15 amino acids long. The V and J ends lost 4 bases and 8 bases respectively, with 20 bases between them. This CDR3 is CASSLLTGSGEGYTF. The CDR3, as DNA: TGTGCCAGCAGCCTATTGACAGGTTCGGGTGAGGGCTACACCTTC.

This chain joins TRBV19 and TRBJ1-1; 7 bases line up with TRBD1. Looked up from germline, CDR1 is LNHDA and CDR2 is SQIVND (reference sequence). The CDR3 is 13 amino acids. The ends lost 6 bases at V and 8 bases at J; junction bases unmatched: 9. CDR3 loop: CASSIIRRGEAFF. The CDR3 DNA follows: TGTGCCAGTAGCATCATCCGCAGGGGGGAAGCTTTCTTT.

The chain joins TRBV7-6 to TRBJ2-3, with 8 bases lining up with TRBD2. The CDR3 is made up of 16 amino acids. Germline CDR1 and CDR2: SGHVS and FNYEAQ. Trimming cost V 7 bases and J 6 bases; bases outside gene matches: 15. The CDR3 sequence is CASTKRTGGLGDTQYF. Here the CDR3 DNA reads TGTGCCAGCACCAAACGGACGGGGGGGCTTGGCGATACGCAGTATTTT.

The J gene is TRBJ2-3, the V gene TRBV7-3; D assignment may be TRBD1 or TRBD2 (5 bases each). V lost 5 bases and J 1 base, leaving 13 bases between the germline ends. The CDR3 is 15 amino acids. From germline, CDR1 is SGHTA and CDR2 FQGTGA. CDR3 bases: TGTGCCAGCAGCGTAAGGACGGGACGCACAGATACGCAGTATTTT. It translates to CASSVRTGRTDTQYF.

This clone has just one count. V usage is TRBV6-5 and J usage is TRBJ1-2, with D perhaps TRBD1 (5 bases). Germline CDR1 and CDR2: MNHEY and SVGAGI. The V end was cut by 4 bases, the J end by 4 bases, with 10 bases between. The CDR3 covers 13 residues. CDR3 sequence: CASSSTVLYGYTF. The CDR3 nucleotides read TGTGCCAGCAGTTCGACAGTACTCTATGGCTACACCTTC.

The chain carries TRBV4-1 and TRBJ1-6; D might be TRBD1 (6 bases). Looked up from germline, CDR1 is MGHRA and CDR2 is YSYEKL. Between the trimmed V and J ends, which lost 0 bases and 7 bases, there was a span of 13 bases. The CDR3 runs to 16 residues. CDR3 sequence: CASSQEAGVENSPLHF. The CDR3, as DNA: TGCGCCAGCAGCCAAGAAGCAGGGGTAGAAAATTCACCCCTCCACTTT.

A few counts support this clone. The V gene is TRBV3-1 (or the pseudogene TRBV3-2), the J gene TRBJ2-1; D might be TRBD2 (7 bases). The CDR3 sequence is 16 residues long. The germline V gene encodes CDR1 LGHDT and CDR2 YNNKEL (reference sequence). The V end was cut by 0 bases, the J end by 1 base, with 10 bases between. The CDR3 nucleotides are TGTGCCAGCAGCCAAGATGGGGGGGCATCCTACAATGAGCAGTTCTTC. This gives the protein CASSQDGGASYNEQFF.

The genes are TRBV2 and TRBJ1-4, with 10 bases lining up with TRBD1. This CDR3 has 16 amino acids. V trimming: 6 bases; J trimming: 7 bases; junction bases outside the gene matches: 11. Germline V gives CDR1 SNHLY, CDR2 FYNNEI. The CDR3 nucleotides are TGTGCCAGCAGGAACCGGGACAGGGGCGGAGGTGAAAAACTGTTTTTT. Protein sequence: CASRNRDRGGGEKLFF.

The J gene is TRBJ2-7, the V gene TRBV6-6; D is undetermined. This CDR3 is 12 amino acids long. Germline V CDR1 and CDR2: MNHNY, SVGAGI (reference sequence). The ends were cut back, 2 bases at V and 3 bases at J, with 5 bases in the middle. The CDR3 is CASSYLRYEQYF. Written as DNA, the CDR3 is TGTGCCAGCAGTTACCTCCGCTACGAGCAGTACTTC.